Listed below are T cell receptor beta chains from one sample, sequenced in a study of glioma-infiltrating T cells. MiXCR, run by TCRdb on the multiplex PCR reads, gives a single entry per CDR3 protein. The table includes more than 110,000 distinct CDR3 sequences, 39% detected once. What was sequenced was glioma tissue, nonneoplastic brain tissue, or PBMCs (not recorded which). These receptors all stem from a human donor with low-grade glioma or glioblastoma, undergoing nonglioma brain surgery, or in good health (not recorded which). CDR3s include the opening cysteine and the closing phenylalanine or tryptophan. Fields, in order: V gene, J gene, CDR3 protein.

V gene: TRBV20-1
J gene: TRBJ1-3
CDR3 protein: CSARVGTTGNTIYF

V gene: TRBV29-1
J gene: TRBJ1-1
CDR3 protein: CSAGQGQTEAFF

V gene: TRBV19
J gene: TRBJ2-7
CDR3 protein: CASSAGTDRHEQYF

V gene: TRBV7-2
J gene: TRBJ2-3
CDR3 protein: CASSSTSGGALGTDTKYF

V gene: TRBV3-1
J gene: TRBJ2-5
CDR3 protein: CASSQVWTGEETQYF

V gene: TRBV20-1
J gene: TRBJ2-5
CDR3 protein: CSATAGGRGWETQYF

V gene: TRBV20-1
J gene: TRBJ2-7
CDR3 protein: CSAPGQGAEQYF

V gene: TRBV5-4
J gene: TRBJ2-7
CDR3 protein: CASSLSSNHEQYF

V gene: TRBV28
J gene: TRBJ1-2
CDR3 protein: CASMLRADGYTF

V gene: TRBV6-2/TRBV6-3
J gene: TRBJ2-3
CDR3 protein: CASGRSGAADTQYF

V gene: TRBV6-8
J gene: TRBJ2-3
CDR3 protein: CASSYVHEVRQYF

V gene: TRBV6-1
J gene: TRBJ2-7
CDR3 protein: CASSFTSGRAMNEQYF

V gene: TRBV6-5
J gene: TRBJ2-5
CDR3 protein: CASSLTAKETQYF

V gene: TRBV6-1
J gene: TRBJ1-1
CDR3 protein: CASSKLQDPTEAFF

V gene: TRBV6-1
J gene: TRBJ2-3
CDR3 protein: CASSVEGTASTDTQYF

V gene: TRBV27
J gene: TRBJ2-7
CDR3 protein: CASSSSSDEQYF

V gene: TRBV4-3
J gene: TRBJ1-1
CDR3 protein: CASSPGQGKLSTEAFF

V gene: TRBV4-1
J gene: TRBJ2-7
CDR3 protein: CASSQDVSLAAYEQYF

V gene: TRBV6-2/TRBV6-3
J gene: TRBJ2-5
CDR3 protein: CASSYSAADQETQYF

V gene: TRBV4-1
J gene: TRBJ1-1
CDR3 protein: CASSRPDRDLPEAFF

V gene: TRBV7-9
J gene: TRBJ1-3
CDR3 protein: CASSLDRAGGRTIYF

V gene: TRBV20-1
J gene: TRBJ1-5
CDR3 protein: CSARLRSNQPQHF

V gene: TRBV5-1
J gene: TRBJ1-1
CDR3 protein: CASSPRQAMNTEAFF

V gene: TRBV3-1
J gene: TRBJ2-5
CDR3 protein: CASSQDFGANNQETQYF

V gene: TRBV28
J gene: TRBJ1-5
CDR3 protein: CASSLLDSNQPQHF

V gene: TRBV6-1
J gene: TRBJ1-1
CDR3 protein: CASRGGAEAFF

V gene: TRBV19
J gene: TRBJ1-2
CDR3 protein: CATRGTGGYGYTF

V gene: TRBV20-1
J gene: TRBJ2-1
CDR3 protein: CSAREASGETQFF

V gene: TRBV6-1
J gene: TRBJ1-1
CDR3 protein: CASSSQTTNTEAFF

V gene: TRBV6-1
J gene: TRBJ1-2
CDR3 protein: CASSAGPGYGYTF

V gene: TRBV7-2
J gene: TRBJ2-7
CDR3 protein: CASTTSASSYEQYF

V gene: TRBV6-1
J gene: TRBJ1-6
CDR3 protein: CASSDLGSNSPLHF

V gene: TRBV6-1
J gene: TRBJ1-4
CDR3 protein: CASRKTGDNEKLFF

V gene: TRBV20-1
J gene: TRBJ2-3
CDR3 protein: CSAWTSGSSTQYF

V gene: TRBV4-1
J gene: TRBJ2-7
CDR3 protein: CASSQTDRGYEQYF

V gene: TRBV28
J gene: TRBJ2-5
CDR3 protein: CASSPQWGRQQETQYF

V gene: TRBV27
J gene: TRBJ2-1
CDR3 protein: CASSPRLAGGRDNEQFF

V gene: TRBV29-1
J gene: TRBJ2-3
CDR3 protein: CSGATGTDTQYF

V gene: TRBV7-9
J gene: TRBJ1-1
CDR3 protein: CASSLDSVSTEAFF

V gene: TRBV7-2
J gene: TRBJ1-1
CDR3 protein: CASRSGTGIIGAEAFF

V gene: TRBV20-1
J gene: TRBJ2-3
CDR3 protein: CSASGPTDTQYF

V gene: TRBV28
J gene: TRBJ1-1
CDR3 protein: CASSPSGTGSGEAFF

V gene: TRBV27
J gene: TRBJ2-7
CDR3 protein: CASSLDWKSYEQYF

V gene: TRBV7-9
J gene: TRBJ2-1
CDR3 protein: CASSPVGARDEQFF

V gene: TRBV10-3
J gene: TRBJ2-1
CDR3 protein: CAISEFATSGSNEQFF

V gene: TRBV28
J gene: TRBJ2-7
CDR3 protein: CASSLFGDRVGEQYF

V gene: TRBV20-1
J gene: TRBJ2-3
CDR3 protein: CSASPGQGSYTQYF

V gene: TRBV27
J gene: TRBJ2-5
CDR3 protein: CASSPRRRLGETQYF

V gene: TRBV28
J gene: TRBJ1-6
CDR3 protein: CASSATGTGYNSPLHF

V gene: TRBV6-2/TRBV6-3
J gene: TRBJ2-2
CDR3 protein: CASSYSETGELFF

V gene: TRBV4-1
J gene: TRBJ2-1
CDR3 protein: CASSQDLTESYNEQFF